The 27 T cell receptor beta chains in this list originate from one sample, sequenced in a study of glioma-infiltrating T cells. Using RNA template, CDR3s of TCR alpha and beta were amplified with iRepertoire arm-PCR. In TCRdb, the multiplex PCR reads were re-called with MiXCR into one record per CDR3 protein. The repertoire includes fewer than 500,000 distinct CDR3 sequences, 41% of them detected once, and approximately 12% sits in the top ten. The specimen was glioma tissue, nonneoplastic brain tissue, or PBMCs (not recorded which). All receptors derive from a human donor with low-grade glioma or glioblastoma, undergoing nonglioma brain surgery, or in good health (not recorded which).

The rearrangement uses TRBV4-3 and TRBJ1-1, with D possibly being TRBD1 (5 bases). The germline gives CDR1 LGHNA, CDR2 YSLEER. Trimming pared 1 base from V and 1 base from J, leaving 10 bases between. This CDR3 has 15 amino acids. The CDR3 is CASSQGQSGNTEAFF. Written as DNA, the CDR3 is TGCGCCAGCAGCCAAGGACAGTCGGGGAACACTGAAGCTTTCTTT.

This clonotype was observed many times. The CDR3 region is CASSGRANTGELFF. CDR3 DNA sequence: TGTGCCAGCAGTGGGAGGGCGAACACCGGGGAGCTGTTTTTT. The rearrangement links TRBV27 to TRBJ2-2; 7 positions match TRBD2. Germline lookup yields CDR1 MNHEY and CDR2 SMNVEV (reference sequence). The V segment lost 5 bases and the J segment 0 bases; nucleotides outside the gene matches: 0. The CDR3 contains 14 residues.

This chain uses TRBV19 with TRBJ2-1; 9 nucleotides agree with TRBD2. The CDR3 covers 16 residues. The trim removed 4 bases at V and 4 bases at J, leaving 8 bases unmatched. Germline assignment: CDR1 LNHDA and CDR2 SQIVND (reference sequence). The CDR3 region has the DNA TGTGCCAGTAGTACAGGCAGCGGGAGGCTATACAATGAGCAGTTCTTC. Protein: CASSTGSGRLYNEQFF.

The gene calls are TRBV15 and TRBJ2-1; D is tentatively TRBD1 or TRBD2 (5 bases each). Trimming removed 4 bases from V and 10 bases from J, with 17 bases in between. Germline V gene data show CDR1 as LNHNV and CDR2 as YYDKDF (reference sequence). The CDR3 totals 14 residues. CDR3 DNA: TGTGCCACCAGCACCCCGGGGCAGGGCATCGAGCAGTTCTTC. Encoded protein: CATSTPGQGIEQFF. Full variable domain (rest looked up from reference TRBV15 and TRBJ2-1): DAMVIQNPRYQVTQFGKPVTLSCSQTLNHNVMYWYQQKSSQAPKLLFHYYDKDFNNEADTPDNFQSRRPNTSFCFLDIRSPGLGDTAMYLCATSTPGQGIEQFFGPGTRLTVL.

The chain uses TRBV28 and TRBJ1-2; 8 nucleotides align to TRBD1. Losses at the gene ends were 6 bases for V and 4 bases for J; bases not matched to a gene: 10. This CDR3 has 15 residues. Germline V CDR1 and CDR2: MDHEN, SYDVKM. The CDR3 spells CASRPGRGPGYGYTF. The CDR3 DNA reads as TGTGCCAGCAGGCCCGGCAGGGGGCCAGGCTATGGCTACACCTTC.

This clonotype was seen repeatedly, ten times or more. V gene TRBV27 combines with J gene TRBJ2-7; 8 bases line up with TRBD2. Germline V gives CDR1 MNHEY, CDR2 SMNVEV (reference sequence). The CDR3 loop spans 17 amino acids. After removal of 0 bases from V and 2 bases from J, the junction contained 9 bases not matched to a gene. CDR3 amino acids: CASSLSNRAGAPYEQYF. Written as DNA, the CDR3 is TGTGCCAGCAGTTTATCGAATCGAGCGGGAGCCCCCTACGAGCAGTACTTC.

The chain joins TRBV6-1 to TRBJ1-5; D is unclear. The CDR3 extends over 20 amino acids. V gave up 2 bases and J gave up 0 bases, with 23 bases separating them. Germline CDR1 is MNHNS and CDR2 is SASEGT. CDR3 amino acids: CASSERWQVHKGYSNQPQHF. The CDR3 DNA is TGTGCCAGCAGTGAAAGGTGGCAGGTCCACAAGGGCTATAGCAATCAGCCCCAGCATTTT.

This clonotype has ten or more counts. The chain recombines TRBV28 with TRBJ1-4; D remains ambiguous. CDR1 is MDHEN, CDR2 SYDVKM, per germline. CDR3 length: 12 residues. V was shortened by 2 bases and J by 7 bases, with 5 bases between the two germline ends. CDR3 DNA sequence: TGTGCCAGCAGTTTAAGAGGTGAAAAACTGTTTTTT. Its protein is CASSLRGEKLFF.

V is TRBV28 and J is TRBJ2-1, with D perhaps matching TRBD2 (5 bases). CDR1 and CDR2 (germline): MDHEN, SYDVKM. This CDR3 comprises 15 residues. V was pared by 1 base and J by 0 bases, with 7 bases between. This chain's CDR3 is CASSLFAGSYNEQFF. CDR3 in DNA: TGTGCCAGCAGTTTATTTGCGGGCTCCTACAATGAGCAGTTCTTC.

With respect to this clonotype: The CDR3 ends on some other residue instead of the conserved phenylalanine or tryptophan, so this is likely a read error. The rearrangement joins TRBV20-1 to TRBJ2-1, with TRBD2 matching over 12 bases. This CDR3 comprises 14 residues. Per germline, CDR1 DFQATT and CDR2 SNEGSKA (reference sequence). After removal of 4 bases from V and 5 bases from J, the junction contained 3 bases not matched to a gene. The CDR3 reads CSANRLAGDNEQFL. The CDR3 bases are TGCAGTGCTAACCGACTAGCGGGAGACAATGAGCAGTTCCTC.

This clonotype has only one observation. The rearrangement uses TRBV4-1 and TRBJ2-1; possibly TRBD1 or TRBD2 for D (5 bases each). CDR3 length: 15 amino acids. CDR1 is MGHRA and CDR2 is YSYEKL in the germline V gene. The V and J ends lost 3 bases and 0 bases respectively, with 9 bases between them. Here the CDR3 reads CASSHGATSYNEQFF. The CDR3 DNA reads as TGCGCCAGCAGCCACGGGGCTACCTCCTACAATGAGCAGTTCTTC.

This clonotype has a handful of counts. V usage is TRBV24-1 and J usage is TRBJ2-7, with D unclear. The length of the CDR3 is 13 residues. CDR1 is KGHDR and CDR2 is SFDVKD in the germline V gene. V was trimmed by 4 bases and J by 5 bases, leaving 11 bases between them. CDR3 residues: CATSDPHRHEQYF. The CDR3 DNA is TGTGCCACCAGTGACCCCCACCGTCACGAGCAGTACTTC.

This clonotype appeared a few times. One end of the junction is discordant with germline, which a read error may explain. The rearrangement uses TRBV28 and TRBJ1-1, with D unclear. This CDR3 is 14 amino acids long. From germline, CDR1 is MDHEN and CDR2 SYDVKM. The CDR3 sequence is CASSLVGLGEVALF. The CDR3 region has the DNA TGTGCCAGCAGTTTAGTGGGCCTTGGAGAAGTGGCTCTCTTT.

Notes on this clonotype: This clone may be a read error of a much larger clone one base away. The missing conserved phenylalanine or tryptophan at the end of this CDR3 makes a read error likely. V is TRBV6-1 and J is TRBJ1-2, with D maybe TRBD1 (5 bases). Germline CDR1 and CDR2: MNHNS and SASEGT. The V end was cut by 9 bases, the J end by 5 bases, with 13 bases between. This CDR3 has 12 residues. The CDR3 loop is CASPDSRYGYTS. CDR3 sequence (DNA): TGTGCCAGTCCAGACAGCCGGTATGGCTACACCTCC.

The chain carries TRBV29-1 and TRBJ2-1, with 10 bases lining up with TRBD2. The germline CDR1 and CDR2 sequences are SQVTM and ANQGSEA. The CDR3 runs 14 residues. The ends lost 7 bases at V and 2 bases at J; junction bases unmatched: 5. CDR3 nucleotide sequence: TGCAGCGCCGGGACTAGCGCAACCTACAATGAGCAGTTCTTC. This sequence encodes CSAGTSATYNEQFF.

V usage is TRBV28 and J usage is TRBJ2-1; D is possibly TRBD2 (5 bases). The V end was cut by 3 bases, the J end by 12 bases, with 12 bases between. Germline-derived CDR1 and CDR2 are MDHEN and SYDVKM. This CDR3 has 12 residues. The CDR3 region has the DNA TGTGCCAGCAGTTTTATCCGGGATCGGCAGTTCTTC. Protein product: CASSFIRDRQFF.

This chain links TRBV28 with TRBJ2-1; D may match TRBD1 or TRBD2 (7 bases each). V was shortened by 5 bases and J by 5 bases, with 31 bases between the two germline ends. Germline V gene data show CDR1 as MDHEN and CDR2 as SYDVKM. CDR3 size: 20 residues. The CDR3 loop reads CASSPLSGRGLIEKDNEQFF. CDR3 DNA sequence: TGTGCCAGCAGTCCCCTCTCGGGGAGGGGGCTGATCGAAAAAGACAATGAGCAGTTCTTC. Drawing the rest from reference TRBV28 and TRBJ2-1, the complete variable domain is DVKVTQSSRYLVKRTGEKVFLECVQDMDHENMFWYRQDPGLGLRLIYFSYDVKMKEKGDIPEGYSVSREKKERFSLILESASTNQTSMYLCASSPLSGRGLIEKDNEQFFGPGTRLTVL.

The chain joins TRBV7-9 to TRBJ2-7; 13 bases agree with TRBD2. J gave up 4 bases and V 4 bases, and 16 bases lay outside the gene matches. CDR3 size: 19 residues. Germline CDR1 and CDR2: SEHNR and FQNEAQ (reference sequence). The CDR3 coding sequence is TGTGCCAGCAGCTCGATCAAGGGGACTAGCGGGATTCGGCGGTACGAGCAGTACTTC. This encodes CASSSIKGTSGIRRYEQYF.

As to this clonotype: One junction end does not reproduce the germline sequence, and a read error may be involved. The chain recombines TRBV20-1 with TRBJ2-3, with a possible D match to TRBD2 (5 bases). This CDR3 region has 13 residues. Germline V gene sequence: CDR1 DFQATT, CDR2 SNEGSKA (reference sequence). The CDR3 here is CSLTDPSTDKQYF. In DNA form, the CDR3 reads TGCAGTTTGACGGACCCTAGCACAGATAAGCAGTATTTT.

Comments on this clonotype: A read error may be the cause here, since a much bigger clone is one base away. The chain joins TRBV27 to TRBJ1-5, with TRBD1 identical over 8 bases. V lost 5 bases and J lost 3; bases outside the gene matches: 6. Per germline, CDR1 MNHEY and CDR2 SMNVEV (reference sequence). There are 15 residues in the CDR3. The CDR3: CASSVGTGDNQPQHF. The CDR3 DNA reads as TGTGCCAGCAGTGTGGGGACAGGAGACAATCAGCCCCAGCATTTT.

Points on this clonotype: The germline gene is not matched at one end of the junction; a read error may be the cause. The chain carries TRBV20-1 and TRBJ2-7; 10 bases fit TRBD2. CDR1 is DFQATT, CDR2 SNEGSKA, per germline (reference sequence). The CDR3 contains 14 residues. This CDR3 reads CRARASGSSYEQHF. DNA for the CDR3: TGCAGAGCTAGGGCTAGCGGGAGTTCATACGAGCAGCACTTC.

A note on this clonotype: One junction end does not reproduce the germline sequence, and a read error may be involved. The gene calls are TRBV5-4 and TRBJ2-7; D is unresolved. The germline gives CDR1 SGHNT, CDR2 YYREEE (reference sequence). This CDR3 has 15 residues. The CDR3 DNA is TGTGCCAGCGGCTTGGCTCCCCTTGTAGCCTACGAGCAGTACTTC. Amino acids: CASGLAPLVAYEQYF.

The rearrangement uses TRBV24-1 and TRBJ2-3, with unresolved D. Trimming shortened V by 2 bases and J by 5 bases, and 10 bases separated the two germline ends. The CDR3 spans 14 residues. Germline V gives CDR1 KGHDR, CDR2 SFDVKD. The CDR3 DNA reads TGTGCCACCAGTGATTACTATGCCAGAGATACGCAGTATTTT. This sequence encodes CATSDYYARDTQYF.

A remark on this clonotype: A read error may be the cause here, since a much bigger clone is one base away. V and J are TRBV27 and TRBJ2-7; the D gene is possibly TRBD2 (6 bases). Germline CDR1 is MNHEY and CDR2 is SMNVEV (reference sequence). This CDR3 comprises 17 residues. CDR3 protein: CASSLSSKASAFYVQYF. CDR3 bases: TGTGCCAGCAGTTTATCGTCCAAGGCTAGCGCCTTCTACGTGCAGTACTTC.

This chain uses TRBV4-1 with TRBJ1-4, with D unresolved. The germline V gene has CDR1 MGHRA and CDR2 YSYEKL. Between the trimmed V and J ends, which lost 4 bases and 8 bases, there was a span of 8 bases. The CDR3 spans 12 residues. The CDR3 DNA is TGCGCCAGCAGCCGAATAGGGGAAAAACTGTTTTTT. Encoded protein: CASSRIGEKLFF.

The rearrangement joins TRBV4-3 to TRBJ1-1; D perhaps matches TRBD1 (5 bases). V lost 1 base to trimming and J lost 1 base, with 10 bases between them. Germline V gene sequence: CDR1 LGHNA, CDR2 YSLEER. This CDR3 comprises 15 residues. CDR3 DNA sequence: TGCGCCAGCAGCCAAGTGGGACGTCCGAACACTGAAGCTTTCTTT. Protein sequence: CASSQVGRPNTEAFF.

With regard to this clonotype: A much more abundant neighbour one base away suggests this may be a read error. The chain combines TRBV6-1 with TRBJ1-2; TRBD1 matches 10 bases. Germline loops: CDR1 MNHNS, CDR2 SASEGT. Germline trimming cut 6 bases from V and 10 bases from J; bases unmatched to any gene: 11. This CDR3 has 14 amino acids. CDR3 sequence: CASRETGGTFDYTF. The CDR3 DNA sequence: TGTGCCAGCAGGGAGACAGGGGGCACATTTGACTACACCTTC.